This T cell receptor (beta chain) was captured in a study of radiotherapy plus CTLA-4 blockade in lung cancer. CDR3 length: 12 residues. Trimming stripped 6 bases from V and 7 bases from J, with 11 bases between. Per germline, CDR1 MNHNS and CDR2 SASEGT. Generated by immunoSEQ multiplex PCR, the TCRdb table keeps only in-frame clones and is missing some. This table has around 130,000 clones, 85% to 90% appearing once. The clonotype was recovered from a human donor with non-small cell lung cancer that progressed on radiotherapy plus ipilimumab. The rearrangement links TRBV6-1 to TRBJ2-3, with D possibly being TRBD1 (6 bases). This material consisted of peripheral blood, taken from a patient treated with radiotherapy plus ipilimumab. CDR3 DNA sequence: TGTGCCAGCAGGCCGGACAGAAATACGCAGTATTTT. This encodes CASRPDRNTQYF.